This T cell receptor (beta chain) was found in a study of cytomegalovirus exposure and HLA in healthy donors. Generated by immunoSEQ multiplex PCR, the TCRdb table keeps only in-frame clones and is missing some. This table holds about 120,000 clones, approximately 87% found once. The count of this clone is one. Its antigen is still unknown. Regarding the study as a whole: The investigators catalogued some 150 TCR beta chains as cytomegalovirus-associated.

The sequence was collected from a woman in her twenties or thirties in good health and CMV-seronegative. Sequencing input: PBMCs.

The CDR3 reads CASGLRGGPDTQYF. The DNA for the CDR3 is TGTGCTAGTGGTTTGAGGGGGGGCCCAGATACGCAGTATTTT. V and J are TRBV12-5 and TRBJ2-3, with a possible D match to TRBD2 (7 bases). Trimming took 2 bases from V and 4 from J, leaving 10 bases between them. The germline V gene encodes CDR1 LGHNT and CDR2 FRNRAP. The CDR3 consists of 14 residues.